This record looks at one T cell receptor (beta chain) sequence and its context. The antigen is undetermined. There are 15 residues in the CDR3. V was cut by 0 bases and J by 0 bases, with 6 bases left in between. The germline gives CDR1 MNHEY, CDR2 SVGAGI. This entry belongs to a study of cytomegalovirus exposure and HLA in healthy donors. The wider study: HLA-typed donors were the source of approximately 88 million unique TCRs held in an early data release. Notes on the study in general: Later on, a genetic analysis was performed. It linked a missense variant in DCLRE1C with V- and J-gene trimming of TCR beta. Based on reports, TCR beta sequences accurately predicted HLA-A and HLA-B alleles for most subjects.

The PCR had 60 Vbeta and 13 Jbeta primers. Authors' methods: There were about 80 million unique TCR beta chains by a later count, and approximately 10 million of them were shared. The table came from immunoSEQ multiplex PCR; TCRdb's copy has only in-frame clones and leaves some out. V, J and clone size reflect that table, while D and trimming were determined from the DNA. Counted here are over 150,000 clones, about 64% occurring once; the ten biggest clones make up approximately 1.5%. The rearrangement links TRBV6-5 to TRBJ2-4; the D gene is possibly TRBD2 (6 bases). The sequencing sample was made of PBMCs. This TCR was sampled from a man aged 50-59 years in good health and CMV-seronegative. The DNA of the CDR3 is TGTGCCAGCAGTTACTCGGGGGGAGCCAAAAACATTCAGTACTTC. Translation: CASSYSGGAKNIQYF.